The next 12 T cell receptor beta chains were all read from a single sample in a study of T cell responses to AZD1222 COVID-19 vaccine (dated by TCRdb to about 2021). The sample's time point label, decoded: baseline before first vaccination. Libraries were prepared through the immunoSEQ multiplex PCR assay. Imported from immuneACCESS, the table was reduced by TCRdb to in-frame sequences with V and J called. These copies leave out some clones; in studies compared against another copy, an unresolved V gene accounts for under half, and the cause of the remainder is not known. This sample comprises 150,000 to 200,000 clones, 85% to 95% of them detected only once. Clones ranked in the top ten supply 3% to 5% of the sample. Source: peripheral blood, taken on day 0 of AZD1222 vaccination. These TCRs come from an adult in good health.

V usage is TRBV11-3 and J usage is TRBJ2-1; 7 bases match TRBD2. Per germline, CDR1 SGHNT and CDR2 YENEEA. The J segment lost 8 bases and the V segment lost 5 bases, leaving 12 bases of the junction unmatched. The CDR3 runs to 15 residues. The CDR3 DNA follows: TGTGCCAGCAGCCCAGGACTAGGGGCGTTCGATGAGCAGTTCTTC. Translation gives CASSPGLGAFDEQFF.

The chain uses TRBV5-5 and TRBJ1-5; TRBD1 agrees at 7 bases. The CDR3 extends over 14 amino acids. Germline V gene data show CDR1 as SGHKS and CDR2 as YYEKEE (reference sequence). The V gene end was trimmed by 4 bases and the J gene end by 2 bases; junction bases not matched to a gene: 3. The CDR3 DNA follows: TGTGCCAGCAGCCAGGGGGTGGGCAATCAGCCCCAGCATTTT. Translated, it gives CASSQGVGNQPQHF. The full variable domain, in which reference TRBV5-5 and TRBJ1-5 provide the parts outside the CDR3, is DAGVTQSPTHLIKTRGQQVTLRCSPISGHKSVSWYQQVLGQGPQFIFQYYEKEERGRGNFPDRFSARQFPNYSSELNVNALLLGDSALYLCASSQGVGNQPQHFGDGTRLSIL.

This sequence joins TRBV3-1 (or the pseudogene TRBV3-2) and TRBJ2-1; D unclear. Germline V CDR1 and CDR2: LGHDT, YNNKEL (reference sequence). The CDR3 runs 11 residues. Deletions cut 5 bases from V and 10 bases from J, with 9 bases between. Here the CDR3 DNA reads TGTGCCAGCAGCAAATCTCGGGAGCAGTTCTTC. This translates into CASSKSREQFF.

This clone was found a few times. The CDR3: CASSARSYTEAFF. The CDR3 bases are TGTGCCAGCAGCGCACGGTCTTACACTGAAGCTTTCTTT. The V call is TRBV13, the J call TRBJ1-1; D is ambiguous. Trimming removed 5 bases at V and 3 bases at J, with 10 bases between. Germline lookup yields CDR1 PRHDT and CDR2 FYEKMQ (reference sequence). The CDR3 runs 13 residues.

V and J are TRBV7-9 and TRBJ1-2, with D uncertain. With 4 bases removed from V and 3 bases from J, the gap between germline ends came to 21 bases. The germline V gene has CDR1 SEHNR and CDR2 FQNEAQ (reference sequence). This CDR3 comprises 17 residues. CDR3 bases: TGTGCCAGCAGCTCGCCCGATGAGCGCCCATCGGACTATGGCTACACCTTC. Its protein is CASSSPDERPSDYGYTF.

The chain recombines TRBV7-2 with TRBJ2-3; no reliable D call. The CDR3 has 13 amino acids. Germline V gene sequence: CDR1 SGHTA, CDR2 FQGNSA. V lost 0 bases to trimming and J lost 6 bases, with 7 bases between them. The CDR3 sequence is CASSLAFADTQYF. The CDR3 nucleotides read TGTGCCAGCAGCTTAGCGTTTGCGGATACGCAGTATTTT.

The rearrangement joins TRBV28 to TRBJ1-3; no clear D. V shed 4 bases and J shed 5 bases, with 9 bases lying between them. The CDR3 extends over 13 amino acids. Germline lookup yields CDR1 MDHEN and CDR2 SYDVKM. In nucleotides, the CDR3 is TGTGCCAGCAGTTCCACAGTCAGAAACACCATATATTTT. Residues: CASSSTVRNTIYF.

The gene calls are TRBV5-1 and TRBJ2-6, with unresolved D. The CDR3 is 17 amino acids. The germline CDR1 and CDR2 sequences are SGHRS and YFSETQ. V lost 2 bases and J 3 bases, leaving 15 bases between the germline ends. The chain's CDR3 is CASSFYSLVDGANVLTF. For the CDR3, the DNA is TGCGCCAGCAGCTTTTACAGCCTCGTAGATGGGGCCAACGTCCTGACTTTC.

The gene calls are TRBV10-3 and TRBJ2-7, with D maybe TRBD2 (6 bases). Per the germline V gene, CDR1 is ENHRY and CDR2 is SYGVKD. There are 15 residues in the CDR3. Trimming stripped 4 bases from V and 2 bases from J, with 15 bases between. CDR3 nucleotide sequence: TGTGCCATCAGTGCGGGGGAGTTCTTACCCTACGAGCAGTACTTC. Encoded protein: CAISAGEFLPYEQYF.

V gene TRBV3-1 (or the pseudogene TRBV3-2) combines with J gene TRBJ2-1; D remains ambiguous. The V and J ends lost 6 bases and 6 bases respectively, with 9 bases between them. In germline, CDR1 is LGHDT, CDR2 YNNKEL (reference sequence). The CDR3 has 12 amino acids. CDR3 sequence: CASSQTSNEQFF. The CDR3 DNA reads TGTGCCAGCAGTCAAACAAGCAATGAGCAGTTCTTC.

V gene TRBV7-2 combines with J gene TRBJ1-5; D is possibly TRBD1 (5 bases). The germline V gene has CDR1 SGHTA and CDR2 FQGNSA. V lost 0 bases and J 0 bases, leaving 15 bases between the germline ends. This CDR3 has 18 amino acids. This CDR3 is CASSLAKGRGYSNQPQHF. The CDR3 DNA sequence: TGTGCCAGCAGCTTAGCGAAGGGGAGAGGGTATAGCAATCAGCCCCAGCATTTT. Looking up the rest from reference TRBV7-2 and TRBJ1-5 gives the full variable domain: GAGVSQSPSNKVTEKGKDVELRCDPISGHTALYWYRQSLGQGLEFLIYFQGNSAPDKSGLPSDRFSAERTGGSVSTLTIQRTQQEDSAVYLCASSLAKGRGYSNQPQHFGDGTRLSIL.

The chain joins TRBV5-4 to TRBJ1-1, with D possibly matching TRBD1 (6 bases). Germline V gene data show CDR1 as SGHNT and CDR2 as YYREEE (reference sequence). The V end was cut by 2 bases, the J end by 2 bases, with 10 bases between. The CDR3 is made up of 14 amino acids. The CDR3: CASSFWTVNTEAFF. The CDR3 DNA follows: TGTGCCAGCAGCTTTTGGACAGTTAACACTGAAGCTTTCTTT.